One sample yielded the 5 T cell receptor beta chains listed below, sequenced in a study of human T cells and chemical hapten exposure. MiXCR, applied by TCRdb to the RACE reads, yields one record per CDR3 protein. The sample gives about 380,000 distinct CDR3 sequences, more than 5% of which show up once; about 5% is in the top ten. Noted time point: patch test 2, 6 weeks after DPC sensitization. Treatment given: therapeutic diphenylcyclopropenone sensitization with weekly scalp DPC. The source was whole blood, collected in connection with sensitization to the hapten diphenylcyclopropenone (DPC). The source of these receptors is a woman between 18 and 29 years old with alopecia areata. Some clones in this sample may be carry-over from other donors' samples.

This clonotype has a count of ten or more. The J gene is TRBJ1-1, the V gene TRBV10-2; D not certain. From germline, CDR1 is WSHSY and CDR2 SAAADI. V shed 6 bases and J shed 1 base, with 12 bases lying between them. The CDR3 runs 14 residues. As DNA, the CDR3 is TGCGCCAGCAGAGGTATGTTAGCGAACACTGAAGCTTTCTTT. Its protein is CASRGMLANTEAFF.

This chain uses TRBV29-1 with TRBJ2-5; the D is unclear. Germline V gene lookup returns CDR1 SQVTM and CDR2 ANQGSEA. Trimming took off 6 bases at V and 5 bases at J, with 7 bases between the two ends. The CDR3 is 10 residues long. DNA of the CDR3: TGCAGCGTCGCCTGGGAGACCCAGTACTTC. Translation gives CSVAWETQYF.

Ten or more counts support this clonotype. CDR3 coding DNA: TGTGCCAGCAGCGAAGGTTGGACAGGGGGCGATGGCTACACCTTC. It is translated as CASSEGWTGGDGYTF. This rearrangement joins TRBV13 to TRBJ1-2; 11 positions agree with TRBD1. V shed 5 bases, J shed 6 bases, and the junction held 8 bases outside the gene matches. CDR1 and CDR2 (germline): PRHDT, FYEKMQ (reference sequence). This CDR3 has 15 amino acids.

The CDR3 region is CASSYTGTGELFF. In nucleotides, the CDR3 is TGCGCCAGCAGCTATACGGGCACCGGGGAGCTGTTTTTT. The V and J genes are TRBV5-1 and TRBJ2-2; D not resolved. Trimming pared 3 bases from V and 4 bases from J, leaving 7 bases between. This CDR3 is built from 13 residues. CDR1 is SGHRS, CDR2 YFSETQ, per germline.

This clonotype was counted between two and nine times. This chain connects TRBV20-1 to TRBJ2-3, with 7 nucleotides matching TRBD1. This CDR3 is 16 amino acids long. V dropped 5 bases and J dropped 0; count of bases not matched to a gene: 11. Germline-derived CDR1 and CDR2 are DFQATT and SNEGSKA (reference sequence). This CDR3 is CSAWSRGSSSTDTQYF. CDR3 nucleotide sequence: TGCAGTGCTTGGAGCAGGGGGAGTTCTAGCACAGATACGCAGTATTTT.